The clone carrying this T cell receptor beta chain was found many times. What it binds is unknown. Using immunoSEQ multiplex PCR, the repertoire was profiled, and TCRdb retains in-frame clones only, with some absent. The sample contains tens of thousands of clones, none of them singletons. The sample comes from a study of T cells after posttransplantation cyclophosphamide. Between the trimmed V and J ends, which lost 3 bases and 6 bases, there was a span of 11 bases. The CDR3 has 13 residues. Germline V gene data show CDR1 as LNHDA and CDR2 as SQIVND (reference sequence). This related bone marrow graft donor gave peripheral blood on the day of marrow donation. Whole-study findings and limits: After PTCy, TRB diversity resembled that of CNI/methotrexate controls. Donor-recipient repertoire similarity was low at 1-2 months, rising over year one. TRB overlap between skin or GI tissue T cells and blood was limited.

Material: PBMCs. The source is a man aged 40-49 years in good health, CMV-negative, and a related stem cell transplant donor. This chain uses TRBV19 with TRBJ1-1; D is ambiguous. The CDR3 region is CASSIVAAAEAFF. In nucleotides, the CDR3 is TGTGCCAGTAGTATCGTGGCCGCGGCTGAAGCTTTCTTT.